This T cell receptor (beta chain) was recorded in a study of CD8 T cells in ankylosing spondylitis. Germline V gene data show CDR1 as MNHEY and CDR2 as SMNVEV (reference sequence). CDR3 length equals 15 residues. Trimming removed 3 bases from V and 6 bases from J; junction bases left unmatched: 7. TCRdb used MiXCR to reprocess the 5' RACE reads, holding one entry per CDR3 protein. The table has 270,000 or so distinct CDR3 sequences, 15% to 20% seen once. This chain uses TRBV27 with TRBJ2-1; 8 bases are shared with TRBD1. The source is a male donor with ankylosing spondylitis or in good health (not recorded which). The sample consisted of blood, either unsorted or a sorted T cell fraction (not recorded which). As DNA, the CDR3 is TGTGCCAGCAGTTTTCGGCAGGGGGCCTTCAATGAGCAGTTCTTC. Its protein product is CASSFRQGAFNEQFF.